These 18 T cell receptor beta chains originate from one sample sequenced in a study of CD4 T cells in relation to SARS-CoV-2 and coronaviruses. The antigens for these receptors are not known. The data were produced by immunoSEQ multiplex PCR, yet TCRdb's version contains in-frame clones alone and is incomplete. The repertoire holds roughly 43,000 clones, with almost 85% as singletons. The material sequenced was naive CD4+ T cells from PBMCs, cultured in vitro. Subset: naive CD4+ T cells isolated by negative enrichment. These receptors were collected from an adult with COVID-19.

The gene calls are TRBV2 and TRBJ2-2; TRBD2 matches at 15 bases. The CDR3 consists of 17 residues. The ends lost 4 bases at V and 2 bases at J; junction bases unmatched: 2. Per germline, CDR1 SNHLY and CDR2 FYNNEI. The CDR3 DNA reads as TGTGCCAGCAGTGCGGGACTAGCGGGAGGTAACACCGGGGAGCTGTTTTTT. This translates into CASSAGLAGGNTGELFF.

This rearrangement joins TRBV5-1 to TRBJ2-2; 10 bases agree with TRBD2. Germline V gene sequence: CDR1 SGHRS, CDR2 YFSETQ. J was trimmed by 7 bases and V by 4 bases; bases with no gene match: 10. CDR3 size: 16 residues. CDR3 sequence: CASSPNGAGGFGELFF. Written as DNA, the CDR3 is TGCGCCAGCAGCCCCAACGGAGCGGGAGGGTTCGGGGAGCTGTTTTTT. Full variable domain (remainder filled in from reference TRBV5-1 and TRBJ2-2): KAGVTQTPRYLIKTRGQQVTLSCSPISGHRSVSWYQQTPGQGLQFLFEYFSETQRNKGNFPGRFSGRQFSNSRSEMNVSTLELGDSALYLCASSPNGAGGFGELFFGEGSRLTVL.

The chain couples TRBV7-9 to TRBJ2-3; D ambiguous. V was trimmed by 4 bases and J by 6 bases, leaving 11 bases between them. Per the germline V gene, CDR1 is SEHNR and CDR2 is FQNEAQ (reference sequence). This CDR3 spans 13 amino acids. CDR3 nucleotides: TGTGCCAGCAGCTCCGGCCAAGTGGATACGCAGTATTTT. Its translation is CASSSGQVDTQYF.

The CDR3: CASSLFPDRSRPYEQYF. Written as DNA, the CDR3 is TGTGCCAGCAGTTTATTTCCGGACAGGAGTCGACCCTACGAGCAGTACTTC. V usage is TRBV27 and J usage is TRBJ2-7, with 7 bases matching TRBD1. The ends lost 1 base at V and 2 bases at J; junction bases unmatched: 11. The germline gives CDR1 MNHEY, CDR2 SMNVEV (reference sequence). The CDR3 covers 17 residues.

V usage is TRBV7-9 and J usage is TRBJ2-7, with 10 bases identical to TRBD1. The CDR3 has 15 residues. From germline, CDR1 is SEHNR and CDR2 FQNEAQ (reference sequence). V trimming: 1 base; J trimming: 4 bases; junction bases outside the gene matches: 4. The DNA for the CDR3 is TGTGCCAGCAGCTTAGTTTCGGGACAGGGGTACGAGCAGTACTTC. It codes for CASSLVSGQGYEQYF.

The chain couples TRBV24-1 to TRBJ2-3; 7 positions agree with TRBD2. Germline V gene lookup returns CDR1 KGHDR and CDR2 SFDVKD. The CDR3 sequence is 16 residues long. With V trimmed by 2 bases and J by 1 base, 5 bases remained unmatched. CDR3 coding DNA: TGTGCCACCAGTGATTACCGCGGGGGAGGCACAGATACGCAGTATTTT. It is translated as CATSDYRGGGTDTQYF.

The table lists this clone with a count of one. The CDR3 reads CASSQDRGLTYEQYF. DNA of the CDR3: TGTGCCAGCAGCCAAGATCGGGGGTTAACCTACGAGCAGTACTTC. V and J are TRBV4-2 and TRBJ2-7; tentatively, D is TRBD2 (6 bases). The CDR3 sequence is 15 residues long. Germline values: CDR1 LGHNA, CDR2 YNFKEQ. V shed 0 bases and J shed 2 bases, with 11 bases lying between them.

The V gene is TRBV2, the J gene TRBJ1-1; the D is unclear. The CDR3 covers 15 residues. Germline CDR1 reads SNHLY; CDR2 reads FYNNEI. V shed 5 bases and J shed 1 base, with 14 bases lying between them. The chain's CDR3 is CASSKTNVANTEAFF. The CDR3 bases are TGTGCCAGCAGTAAAACCAATGTAGCGAACACTGAAGCTTTCTTT.

The chain links TRBV6-2 or TRBV6-3 to TRBJ2-7, with D possibly TRBD2 on 5 matching bases. Deletions cut 0 bases from V and 1 base from J, with 10 bases between. The germline CDR1 and CDR2 sequences are MNHEY and SVGEGT. CDR3 length equals 15 residues. In nucleotides, the CDR3 is TGTGCCAGCAGTTACTCGGCAGGAGGTTCCTACGAGCAGTACTTC. It yields the protein CASSYSAGGSYEQYF.

The V and J genes are TRBV20-1 and TRBJ2-4, with 11 bases fitting TRBD2. This CDR3 spans 15 amino acids. J lost 9 bases, V lost 3 bases, and 10 bases had no gene match. Germline V gene data show CDR1 as DFQATT and CDR2 as SNEGSKA (reference sequence). The DNA of the CDR3 is TGCAGTGCTAGTCCACTAGCGGGAGCGCTCGGCATTCAGTACTTC. Protein product: CSASPLAGALGIQYF.

This clone has a single count. The chain uses TRBV7-2 and TRBJ1-1, with D perhaps matching TRBD1 (5 bases). Trimming took 1 base from V and 3 from J, leaving 12 bases between them. The CDR3 is made up of 15 amino acids. The germline CDR1 and CDR2 sequences are SGHTA and FQGNSA. The CDR3 protein is CASSLDQGLDTEAFF. The CDR3 DNA is TGTGCCAGCAGCTTAGATCAGGGTTTAGACACTGAAGCTTTCTTT. Using reference TRBV7-2 and TRBJ1-1 for the parts outside the CDR3, the full variable domain is GAGVSQSPSNKVTEKGKDVELRCDPISGHTALYWYRQSLGQGLEFLIYFQGNSAPDKSGLPSDRFSAERTGGSVSTLTIQRTQQEDSAVYLCASSLDQGLDTEAFFGQGTRLTVV.

The chain has TRBV4-1 and TRBJ2-3; 10 bases fit TRBD2. V was pared by 1 base and J by 4 bases, with 14 bases of the junction left unmatched. The CDR3 sequence is 19 residues long. Germline values: CDR1 MGHRA, CDR2 YSYEKL. Here the CDR3 DNA reads TGCGCCAGCAGCCAAGTGATTTCAGGGGCTAGCGGGAGAGCAGATACGCAGTATTTT. The encoded protein is CASSQVISGASGRADTQYF.

This rearrangement joins TRBV7-9 to TRBJ2-1, with TRBD2 matching 7 bases. Germline V gives CDR1 SEHNR, CDR2 FQNEAQ (reference sequence). The length of the CDR3 is 15 residues. Unmatched junction bases numbered 9, after V lost 4 bases and J lost 6 bases. Here the CDR3 reads CASSSLAVASNEQFF. CDR3 nucleotide sequence: TGTGCCAGCAGCTCTCTAGCGGTCGCATCCAATGAGCAGTTCTTC.

CDR3 DNA sequence: TGTGCCAGTAGCCCGACGGGGGTTGGGAATCAGCCCCAGCATTTT. It encodes CASSPTGVGNQPQHF. The chain has TRBV19 and TRBJ1-5; the D gene is possibly TRBD1 (5 bases). Trimming removed 6 bases from V and 4 bases from J, with 16 bases in between. CDR1 LNHDA and CDR2 SQIVND come from the germline V gene (reference sequence). This CDR3 comprises 15 residues.

The table lists this clone with a few counts. This rearrangement joins TRBV24-1 to TRBJ2-2, with a tentative D call TRBD2 (5 bases). The CDR3 is 12 residues long. Trimming removed 9 bases at V and 6 bases at J, with 10 bases between. CDR1 is KGHDR, CDR2 SFDVKD, per germline. The CDR3 bases are TGTGCCACCTTGGCGGGTTCCGGGGAGCTGTTTTTT. Translation gives CATLAGSGELFF.

This chain joins TRBV7-3 and TRBJ2-2; TRBD1 matches at 8 bases. V was pared by 5 bases and J by 3 bases, with 2 bases of the junction left unmatched. This CDR3 is built from 14 residues. Germline CDR1 reads SGHTA; CDR2 reads FQGTGA. The CDR3 sequence: CASSPQGDTGELFF. CDR3 nucleotides: TGTGCCAGCAGCCCACAGGGGGACACCGGGGAGCTGTTTTTT.

The genes are TRBV5-1 and TRBJ2-1; no firm D call. Deletions cut 4 bases from V and 4 bases from J, with 15 bases between. Germline loops: CDR1 SGHRS, CDR2 YFSETQ. The CDR3 totals 15 residues. This CDR3 is CASSPLMAEYNEQFF. In nucleotides, the CDR3 is TGCGCCAGCAGCCCACTTATGGCGGAGTACAATGAGCAGTTCTTC.

This rearrangement joins TRBV21-1 to TRBJ2-1; TRBD2, the table's D call, was not compared with the DNA. TRBV21-1 counts as a pseudogene. The CDR3 consists of 12 residues. CDR3 in amino acids: CASSPREGRKFF. The CDR3 DNA is TGTGCCAGCAGCCCCAGGGAGGGGAGGAAGTTCTTC.